The sequence of this T cell receptor (beta chain) was determined in a study of T cells in Graves' hyperthyroidism and ophthalmopathy. The table lists this clonotype with many counts. The CDR3 consists of 15 residues. Trimming pared 3 bases from V and 1 base from J, leaving 15 bases between. Germline V lookup: CDR1 DFQATT, CDR2 SNEGSKA (reference sequence). TCR beta CDR3 regions were amplified from RNA transcripts. TCR CDR3 regions were first amplified by RT-PCR with HTBI primers. TCRdb processed the multiplex PCR reads anew with MiXCR; each CDR3 protein has one entry. The data hold around 35,000 distinct CDR3 sequences, with around 52% observed a single time.

Input material: blood. The receptor comes from a woman between 35 and 50 years old with Graves' ophthalmopathy. This rearrangement joins TRBV20-1 to TRBJ2-5, with D perhaps TRBD1 (5 bases). This CDR3 reads CSARPSRVSQETQYF. CDR3 nucleotides: TGCAGTGCTAGGCCCTCCAGGGTCTCCCAAGAGACCCAGTACTTC.